Following are 6 T cell receptor beta chains from one sample sequenced in a study of T cell responses to AZD1222 COVID-19 vaccine. TCRdb's table, derived via immunoSEQ multiplex PCR, lists solely in-frame clones and lacks some. The profile covers roughly 170,000 clones, with almost 90% appearing a single time and about 0.49% taken by the ten largest. Source: peripheral blood, taken on day 0 of AZD1222 vaccination. The source is an adult in good health.

The rearrangement links TRBV9 to TRBJ1-2, with 7 nucleotides matching TRBD1. Losses at the gene ends were 3 bases for V and 3 bases for J; bases not matched to a gene: 5. Germline CDR1 and CDR2: SGDLS and YYNGEE. The CDR3 loop spans 14 amino acids. The chain's CDR3 is CASSERGTDYGYTF. In nucleotides, the CDR3 is TGTGCCAGCAGCGAAAGGGGGACAGACTATGGCTACACCTTC.

V gene TRBV5-1 combines with J gene TRBJ2-1, with 11 bases fitting TRBD2. The V gene end was trimmed by 0 bases and the J gene end by 7 bases; junction bases not matched to a gene: 15. This CDR3 comprises 19 residues. Germline values: CDR1 SGHRS, CDR2 YFSETQ. CDR3 DNA: TGCGCCAGCAGCTTGGGGCGGCCCCTACTAGCGGGAGTTCGGAATGAGCAGTTCTTC. Translation gives CASSLGRPLLAGVRNEQFF.

The chain employs TRBV5-3 and TRBJ2-6; no clear D gene. TRBV5-3 carries the ORF label, with uncertain function. The CDR3 covers 13 residues. With 5 bases removed from V and 1 base from J, the gap between germline ends came to 4 bases. Here the CDR3 reads CARRSSGANVLTF. Written as DNA, the CDR3 is TGTGCCAGAAGGTCTTCTGGGGCCAACGTCCTGACTTTC.

This clone was seen a single time. The chain joins TRBV7-2 to TRBJ1-2, with 7 bases matching TRBD1. The ends lost 1 base at V and 0 bases at J; junction bases unmatched: 8. Germline lookup yields CDR1 SGHTA and CDR2 FQGNSA. This CDR3 spans 17 amino acids. CDR3 region: CASSLGGGGQTNYGYTF. CDR3 nucleotides: TGTGCCAGCAGCTTAGGGGGAGGGGGACAGACTAACTATGGCTACACCTTC.

The chain combines TRBV6-5 with TRBJ1-2, with TRBD1 identical over 7 bases. V was clipped by 0 bases and J by 9 bases; unmatched bases: 4. The CDR3 totals 13 residues. Per the germline V gene, CDR1 is MNHEY and CDR2 is SVGAGI. This chain's CDR3 is CASSYSGRGSYTF. CDR3 DNA sequence: TGTGCCAGCAGTTACTCGGGCAGGGGGAGCTACACCTTC.

The chain combines TRBV20-1 with TRBJ2-3; D perhaps matches TRBD2 (7 bases). Trimming shortened V by 3 bases and J by 7 bases, and 17 bases separated the two germline ends. Germline V gene data show CDR1 as DFQATT and CDR2 as SNEGSKA (reference sequence). The CDR3 runs 14 residues. Written as DNA, the CDR3 is TGCAGTGCTAGTGGGGGGGCCCCTCCTAATACGCAGTATTTT. The encoded protein is CSASGGAPPNTQYF.